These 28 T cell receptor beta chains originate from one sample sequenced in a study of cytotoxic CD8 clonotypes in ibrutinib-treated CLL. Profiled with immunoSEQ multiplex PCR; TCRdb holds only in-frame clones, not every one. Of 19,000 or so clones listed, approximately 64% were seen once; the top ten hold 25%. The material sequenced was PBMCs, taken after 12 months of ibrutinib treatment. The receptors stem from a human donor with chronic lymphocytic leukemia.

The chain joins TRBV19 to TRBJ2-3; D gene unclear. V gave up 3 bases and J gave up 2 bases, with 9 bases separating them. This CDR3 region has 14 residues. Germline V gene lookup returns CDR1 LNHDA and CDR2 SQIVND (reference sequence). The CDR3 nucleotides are TGTGCCAGTAGTATCCCCCCTTCCACAGATACGCAGTATTTT. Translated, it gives CASSIPPSTDTQYF. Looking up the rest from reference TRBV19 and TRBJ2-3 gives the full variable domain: DGGITQSPKYLFRKEGQNVTLSCEQNLNHDAMYWYRQDPGQGLRLIYYSQIVNDFQKGDIAEGYSVSREKKESFPLTVTSAQKNPTAFYLCASSIPPSTDTQYFGPGTRLTVL.

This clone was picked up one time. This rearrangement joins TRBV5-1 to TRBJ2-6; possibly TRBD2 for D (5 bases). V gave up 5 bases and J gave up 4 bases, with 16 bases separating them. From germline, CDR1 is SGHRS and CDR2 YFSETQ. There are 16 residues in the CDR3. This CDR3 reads CASSQDSSAGANVLTF. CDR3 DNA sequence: TGCGCCAGCAGTCAGGACTCCTCGGCAGGGGCCAACGTCCTGACTTTC.

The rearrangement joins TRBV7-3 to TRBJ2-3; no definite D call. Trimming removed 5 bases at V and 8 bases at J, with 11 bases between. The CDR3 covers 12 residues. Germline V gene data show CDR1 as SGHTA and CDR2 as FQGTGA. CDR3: CASSDPVGTQYF. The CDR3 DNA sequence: TGTGCCAGCAGCGACCCCGTAGGTACGCAGTATTTT.

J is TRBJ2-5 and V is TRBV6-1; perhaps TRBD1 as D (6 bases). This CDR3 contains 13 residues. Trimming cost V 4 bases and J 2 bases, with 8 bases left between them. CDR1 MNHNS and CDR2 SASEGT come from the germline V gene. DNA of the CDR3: TGTGCCAGCAGTGCGGGACAACAAGAGACCCAGTACTTC. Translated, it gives CASSAGQQETQYF.

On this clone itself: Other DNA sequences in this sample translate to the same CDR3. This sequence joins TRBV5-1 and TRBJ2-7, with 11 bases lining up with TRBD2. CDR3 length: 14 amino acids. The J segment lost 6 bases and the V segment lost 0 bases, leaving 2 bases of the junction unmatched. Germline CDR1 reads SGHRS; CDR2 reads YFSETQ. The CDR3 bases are TGCGCCAGCAGCTTGGGACTAGCGGGATCCGAGCAGTACTTC. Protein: CASSLGLAGSEQYF.

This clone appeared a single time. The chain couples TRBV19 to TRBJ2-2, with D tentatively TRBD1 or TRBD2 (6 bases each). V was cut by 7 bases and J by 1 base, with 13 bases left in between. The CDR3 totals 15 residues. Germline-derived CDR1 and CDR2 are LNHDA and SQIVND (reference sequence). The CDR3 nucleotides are TGTGCCAGTAAAGGGGGGCACCAGAACACCGGGGAGCTGTTTTTT. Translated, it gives CASKGGHQNTGELFF.

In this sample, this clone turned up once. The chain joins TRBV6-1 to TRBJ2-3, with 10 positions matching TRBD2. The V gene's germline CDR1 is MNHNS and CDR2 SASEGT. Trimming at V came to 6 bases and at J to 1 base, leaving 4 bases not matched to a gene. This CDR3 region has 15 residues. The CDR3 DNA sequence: TGTGCCAGCAGCCTAGCGGGAGCGGGCACAGATACGCAGTATTTT. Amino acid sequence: CASSLAGAGTDTQYF.

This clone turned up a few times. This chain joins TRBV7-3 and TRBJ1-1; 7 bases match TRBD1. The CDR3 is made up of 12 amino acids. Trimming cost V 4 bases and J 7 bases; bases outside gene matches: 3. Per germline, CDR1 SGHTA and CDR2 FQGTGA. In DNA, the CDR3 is TGTGCCAGCAGCTCCCGGACAGGTGAAGCTTTCTTT. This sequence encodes CASSSRTGEAFF. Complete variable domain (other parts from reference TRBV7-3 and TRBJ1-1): GAGVSQTPSNKVTEKGKYVELRCDPISGHTALYWYRQSLGQGPEFLIYFQGTGAADDSGLPNDRFFAVRPEGSVSTLKIQRTERGDSAVYLCASSSRTGEAFFGQGTRLTVV.

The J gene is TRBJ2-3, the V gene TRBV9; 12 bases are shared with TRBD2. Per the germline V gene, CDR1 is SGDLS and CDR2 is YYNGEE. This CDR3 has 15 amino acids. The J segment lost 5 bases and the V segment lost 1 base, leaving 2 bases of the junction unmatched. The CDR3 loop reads CASSVLAGGGDTQYF. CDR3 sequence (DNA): TGTGCCAGCAGCGTACTAGCGGGAGGGGGAGATACGCAGTATTTT. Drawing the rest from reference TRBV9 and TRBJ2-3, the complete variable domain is DSGVTQTPKHLITATGQRVTLRCSPRSGDLSVYWYQQSLDQGLQFLIQYYNGEERAKGNILERFSAQQFPDLHSELNLSSLELGDSALYFCASSVLAGGGDTQYFGPGTRLTVL.

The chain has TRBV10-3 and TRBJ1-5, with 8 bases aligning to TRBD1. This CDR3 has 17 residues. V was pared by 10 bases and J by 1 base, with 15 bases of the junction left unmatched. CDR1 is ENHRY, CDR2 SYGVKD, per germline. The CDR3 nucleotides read TGTGCCACCAAGGTCGGCGGCAGGGGGCGAAGCAATCAGCCCCAGCATTTT. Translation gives CATKVGGRGRSNQPQHF.

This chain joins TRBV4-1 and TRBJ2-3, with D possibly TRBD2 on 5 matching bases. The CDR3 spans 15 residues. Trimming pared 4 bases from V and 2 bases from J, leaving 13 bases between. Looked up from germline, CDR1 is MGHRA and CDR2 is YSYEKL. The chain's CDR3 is CASSPVGASTDTQYF. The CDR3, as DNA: TGCGCCAGCAGCCCGGTGGGAGCGTCCACAGATACGCAGTATTTT.

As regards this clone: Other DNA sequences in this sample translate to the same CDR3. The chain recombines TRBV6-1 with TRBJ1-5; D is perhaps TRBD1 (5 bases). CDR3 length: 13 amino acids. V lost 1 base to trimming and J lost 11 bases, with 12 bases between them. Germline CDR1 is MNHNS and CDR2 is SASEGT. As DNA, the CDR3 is TGTGCCAGCAGTGAAGGGGGCGATGAATCCCAGCATTTT. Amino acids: CASSEGGDESQHF.

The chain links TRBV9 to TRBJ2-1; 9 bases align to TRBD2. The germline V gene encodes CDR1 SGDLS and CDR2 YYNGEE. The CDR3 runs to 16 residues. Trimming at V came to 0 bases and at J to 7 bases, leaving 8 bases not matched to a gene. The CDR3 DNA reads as TGTGCCAGCAGCGTAGTGGGGACGCGGGAGGGGAATGAGCAGTTCTTC. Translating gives CASSVVGTREGNEQFF.

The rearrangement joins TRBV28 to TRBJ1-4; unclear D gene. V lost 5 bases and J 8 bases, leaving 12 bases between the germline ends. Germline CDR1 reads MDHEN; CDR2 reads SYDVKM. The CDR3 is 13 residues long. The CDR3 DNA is TGTGCCAGCAGTGGGGTGGAGAGGGAAAAACTGTTTTTT. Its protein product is CASSGVEREKLFF.

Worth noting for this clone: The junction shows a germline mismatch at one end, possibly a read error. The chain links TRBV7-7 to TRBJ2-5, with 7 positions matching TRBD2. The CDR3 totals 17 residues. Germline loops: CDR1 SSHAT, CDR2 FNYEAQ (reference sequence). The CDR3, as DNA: TGTGCTAGCAGCTGGGGGGGGGACTCGAAGTACCAAGAGACCCAGTACTTC. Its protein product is CASSWGGDSKYQETQYF.

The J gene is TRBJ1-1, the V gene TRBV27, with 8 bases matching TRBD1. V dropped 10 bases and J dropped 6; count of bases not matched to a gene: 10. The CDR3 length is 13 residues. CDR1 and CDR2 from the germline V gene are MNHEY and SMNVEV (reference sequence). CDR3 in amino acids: CATRTGRYAEAFF. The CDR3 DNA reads TGTGCCACCCGGACAGGGCGATATGCTGAAGCTTTCTTT.

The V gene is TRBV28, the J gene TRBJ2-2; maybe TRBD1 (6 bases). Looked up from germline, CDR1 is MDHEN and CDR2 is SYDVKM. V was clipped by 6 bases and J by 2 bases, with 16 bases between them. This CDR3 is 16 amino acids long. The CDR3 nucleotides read TGTGCCAGCAGGACGATTGGACAGACCAACACCGGGGAGCTGTTTTTT. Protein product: CASRTIGQTNTGELFF.

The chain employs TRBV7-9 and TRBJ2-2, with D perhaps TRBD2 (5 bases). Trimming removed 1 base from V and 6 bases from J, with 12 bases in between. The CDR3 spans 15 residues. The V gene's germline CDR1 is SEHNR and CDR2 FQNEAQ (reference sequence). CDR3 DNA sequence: TGTGCCAGCAGCTTAGGGCTATCGGGGTCCGGGGAGCTGTTTTTT. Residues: CASSLGLSGSGELFF.

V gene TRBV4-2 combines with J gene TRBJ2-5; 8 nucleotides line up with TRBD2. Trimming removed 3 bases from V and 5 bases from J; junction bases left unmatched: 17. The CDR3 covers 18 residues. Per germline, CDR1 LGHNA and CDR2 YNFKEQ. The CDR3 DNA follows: TGTGCCAGCAGCCAGGCGGGAGCGGGAGTCGGTCTTCGGGAGACCCAGTACTTC. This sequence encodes CASSQAGAGVGLRETQYF.

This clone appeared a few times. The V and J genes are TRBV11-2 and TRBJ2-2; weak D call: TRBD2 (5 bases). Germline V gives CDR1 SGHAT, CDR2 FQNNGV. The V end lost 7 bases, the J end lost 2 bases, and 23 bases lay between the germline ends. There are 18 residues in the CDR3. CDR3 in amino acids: CASTKGRGAVYNTGELFF. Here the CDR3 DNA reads TGTGCCAGCACCAAAGGACGGGGAGCGGTTTACAACACCGGGGAGCTGTTTTTT.

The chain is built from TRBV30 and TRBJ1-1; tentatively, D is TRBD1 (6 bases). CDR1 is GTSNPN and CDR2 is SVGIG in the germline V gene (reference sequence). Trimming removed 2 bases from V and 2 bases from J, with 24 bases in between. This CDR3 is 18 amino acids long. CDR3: CAWSPLDLRQAQNTEAFF. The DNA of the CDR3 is TGTGCCTGGAGTCCACTAGATCTTCGACAGGCCCAAAACACTGAAGCTTTCTTT. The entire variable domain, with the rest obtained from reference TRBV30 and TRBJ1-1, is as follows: SQTIHQWPATLVQPVGSPLSLECTVEGTSNPNLYWYRQAAGRGLQLLFYSVGIGQISSEVPQNLSASRPQDRQFILSSKKLLLSDSGFYLCAWSPLDLRQAQNTEAFFGQGTRLTVV.

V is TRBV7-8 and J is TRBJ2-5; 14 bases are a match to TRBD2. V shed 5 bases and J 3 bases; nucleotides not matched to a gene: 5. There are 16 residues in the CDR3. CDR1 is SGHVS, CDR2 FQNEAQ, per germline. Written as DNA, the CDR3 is TGTGCCAGCAGCCCGTTGACTAGCGGGAGGGAAGAGACCCAGTACTTC. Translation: CASSPLTSGREETQYF.

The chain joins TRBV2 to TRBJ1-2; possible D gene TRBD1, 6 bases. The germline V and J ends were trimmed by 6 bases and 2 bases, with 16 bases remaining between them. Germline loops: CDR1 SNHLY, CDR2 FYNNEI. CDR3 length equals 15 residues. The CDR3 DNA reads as TGTGCCAGCAGGCGGCCCCAGGGGTCGAACTATGGCTACACCTTC. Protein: CASRRPQGSNYGYTF.

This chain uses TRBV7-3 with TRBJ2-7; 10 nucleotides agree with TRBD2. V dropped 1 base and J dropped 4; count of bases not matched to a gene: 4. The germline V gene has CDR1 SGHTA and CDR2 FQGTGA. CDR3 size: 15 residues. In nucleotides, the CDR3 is TGTGCCAGCAGCTTAAACCCAGCGGGAGGGTACGAGCAGTACTTC. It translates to CASSLNPAGGYEQYF.

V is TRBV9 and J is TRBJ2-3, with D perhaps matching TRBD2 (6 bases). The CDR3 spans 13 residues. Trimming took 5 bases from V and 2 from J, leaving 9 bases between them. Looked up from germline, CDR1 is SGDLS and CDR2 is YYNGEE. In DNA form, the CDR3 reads TGTGCCAGCAGTAGCGGAGCCACAGATACGCAGTATTTT. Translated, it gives CASSSGATDTQYF.

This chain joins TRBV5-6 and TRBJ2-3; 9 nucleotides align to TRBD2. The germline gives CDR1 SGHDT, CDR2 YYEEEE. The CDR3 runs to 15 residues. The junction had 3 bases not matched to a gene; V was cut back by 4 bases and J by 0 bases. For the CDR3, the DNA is TGTGCCAGCAGCCCCGGGACTAGCAGCACAGATACGCAGTATTTT. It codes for CASSPGTSSTDTQYF.

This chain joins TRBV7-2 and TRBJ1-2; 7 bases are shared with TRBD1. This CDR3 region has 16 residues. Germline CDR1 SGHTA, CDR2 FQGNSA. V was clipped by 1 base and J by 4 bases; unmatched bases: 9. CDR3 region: CASSLGVEGASYGYTF. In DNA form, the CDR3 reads TGTGCCAGCAGCTTAGGCGTGGAGGGGGCCAGCTATGGCTACACCTTC.

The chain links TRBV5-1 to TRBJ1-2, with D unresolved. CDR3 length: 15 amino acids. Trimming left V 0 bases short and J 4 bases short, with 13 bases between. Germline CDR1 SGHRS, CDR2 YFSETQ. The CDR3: CASSLAPGVGYGYTF. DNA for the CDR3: TGCGCCAGCAGCTTGGCCCCCGGGGTGGGCTATGGCTACACCTTC.